A single sample is the source of the 12 T cell receptor beta chains below, sequenced in a study of shared clonotypes between healthy human individuals. Using immunoSEQ multiplex PCR, the repertoire was profiled, and TCRdb retains in-frame clones only, with some absent. This repertoire shows over 700,000 clones, 72% found once; its top ten account for approximately 1.8%. Sequencing used memory CD4+ T cells sorted from blood. Subset here: CD45RA-negative fraction. The receptors stem from a woman in her 30s in good health.

The genes are TRBV7-8 and TRBJ1-5; 7 bases are shared with TRBD1. The CDR3 runs to 16 residues. The junction had 11 bases not matched to a gene; V was cut back by 5 bases and J by 4 bases. Looked up from germline, CDR1 is SGHVS and CDR2 is FQNEAQ. CDR3 DNA: TGTGCCAGCAGCCACCGCGCACAGGGGAAGAATCAGCCCCAGCATTTT. This codes for CASSHRAQGKNQPQHF. The full variable domain, with the rest looked up from reference TRBV7-8 and TRBJ1-5, is GAGVSQSPRYKVAKRGQDVALRCDPISGHVSLFWYQQALGQGPEFLTYFQNEAQLDKSGLPSDRFFAERPEGSVSTLKIQRTQQEDSAVYLCASSHRAQGKNQPQHFGDGTRLSIL.

This clone is a singleton in its sample. V usage is TRBV9 and J usage is TRBJ1-1, with a tentative D call TRBD1 (5 bases). The CDR3 covers 14 residues. Germline CDR1 reads SGDLS; CDR2 reads YYNGEE. V lost 1 base to trimming and J lost 7 bases, with 14 bases between them. The DNA of the CDR3 is TGTGCCAGCAGCGTACTAGGAGGGACCGGTGAAGCTTTCTTT. This translates into CASSVLGGTGEAFF.

This clone appeared once. The rearrangement joins TRBV19 to TRBJ2-4; 7 bases fit TRBD1. Germline CDR1 reads LNHDA; CDR2 reads SQIVND (reference sequence). V lost 5 bases, J lost 5 bases, and 6 bases stayed unmatched. CDR3 length: 14 residues. The CDR3 protein is CASSPTDRENIQYF. The DNA for the CDR3 is TGTGCCAGTAGTCCCACTGACAGGGAAAACATTCAGTACTTC.

As regards this clone: This sample includes further DNA sequences coding for the same CDR3. The chain uses TRBV5-1 and TRBJ2-5; no definite D call. Trimming shortened V by 0 bases and J by 1 base, and 7 bases separated the two germline ends. This CDR3 has 14 residues. The germline gives CDR1 SGHRS, CDR2 YFSETQ. The CDR3 loop reads CASSLGRTQETQYF. The CDR3 nucleotides are TGCGCCAGCAGCTTGGGACGGACCCAAGAGACCCAGTACTTC.

The chain carries TRBV5-6 and TRBJ1-1, with D possibly being TRBD1 (5 bases). CDR1 is SGHDT and CDR2 is YYEEEE in the germline V gene. V lost 5 bases to trimming and J lost 0 bases, with 17 bases between them. This CDR3 spans 16 amino acids. The CDR3 region has the DNA TGTGCCAGCAGTACTGACCTAGGGGTTCTGAACACTGAAGCTTTCTTT. Residues: CASSTDLGVLNTEAFF.

The CDR3 sequence: CASSLGGLAGSNEQFF. Written as DNA, the CDR3 is TGTGCCAGCAGCTTGGGCGGACTAGCGGGATCAAATGAGCAGTTCTTC. This sequence joins TRBV5-4 and TRBJ2-1, with 12 bases that match TRBD2. CDR1 and CDR2 from the germline V gene are SGHNT and YYREEE (reference sequence). The junction had 5 bases not matched to a gene; V was cut back by 0 bases and J by 7 bases. The CDR3 has 16 residues.

This clone was seen a single time. The J gene is TRBJ2-2, the V gene TRBV11-2, with 12 positions matching TRBD2. Germline CDR1 and CDR2: SGHAT and FQNNGV. After removal of 6 bases from V and 6 bases from J, the junction contained 11 bases not matched to a gene. The CDR3 runs to 17 residues. The CDR3 nucleotides are TGTGCCAGCAGACCGCTAGCGGGAGGGAACCGGCCCGGGGAGCTGTTTTTT. Translation gives CASRPLAGGNRPGELFF.

This chain links TRBV5-1 with TRBJ2-2; no clear D. Germline-derived CDR1 and CDR2 are SGHRS and YFSETQ. Between the trimmed V and J ends, which lost 1 base and 6 bases, there was a span of 13 bases. This CDR3 comprises 15 residues. The DNA of the CDR3 is TGCGCCAGCAGCTTGTCAGTCAACACACCCGGGGAGCTGTTTTTT. This translates into CASSLSVNTPGELFF.

In this sample, this clone turned up once. The chain links TRBV25-1 to TRBJ2-7; 12 bases line up with TRBD1. This CDR3 region has 14 residues. V lost 6 bases and J lost 3; bases outside the gene matches: 3. Germline CDR1 reads MGHDK; CDR2 reads SYGVNS. The CDR3 region has the DNA TGTGCCAGCAGGGGACAGGGGGCTTACTACGAGCAGTACTTC. Protein: CASRGQGAYYEQYF.

The chain uses TRBV9 and TRBJ2-1; D call uncertain. Trimming removed 4 bases at V and 0 bases at J, with 8 bases between. Germline V gives CDR1 SGDLS, CDR2 YYNGEE. The CDR3 is 14 amino acids. CDR3 amino acids: CASSPGASYNEQFF. CDR3 sequence (DNA): TGTGCCAGCAGCCCGGGTGCCTCCTACAATGAGCAGTTCTTC.

This clone turned up a few times. The genes are TRBV6-1 and TRBJ1-3; no clear D. V was trimmed by 8 bases and J by 0 bases, leaving 14 bases between them. Germline V lookup: CDR1 MNHNS, CDR2 SASEGT. The CDR3 covers 15 residues. CDR3 in amino acids: CASGSLRSSGNTIYF. The CDR3 DNA reads as TGTGCCAGCGGCTCCCTGCGATCCTCTGGAAACACCATATATTTT.

The chain couples TRBV11-2 to TRBJ2-7; D unclear. The ends were cut back, 4 bases at V and 2 bases at J, with 9 bases in the middle. The CDR3 spans 13 residues. Germline V gene data show CDR1 as SGHAT and CDR2 as FQNNGV. Here the CDR3 reads CASSSQATYEQYF. The DNA for the CDR3 is TGTGCCAGCAGCTCGCAAGCTACCTACGAGCAGTACTTC.